This T cell receptor (beta chain) was obtained from a study of blood T cell repertoires in COVID-19. Overall study context: From T cells, B-cell-depleted T cells, or PBMCs came the material, which was cDNA or gDNA.

Source study methods: Estimates of nucleated cell counts were drawn from the amplification of reference gene primers. Libraries were prepared by immunoSEQ multiplex PCR; TCRdb keeps only in-frame clonotypes and omits some of them. V and J calls and clone size are those listed in that table; D and trimming were worked out from the DNA. The sample contains some 150,000 clones, approximately 87% of which appear only once. Germline CDR1 reads SGDLS; CDR2 reads YYNGEE. The CDR3 has 15 residues. V was clipped by 3 bases and J by 5 bases, with 14 bases between them. The specimen was peripheral blood. The source is a woman aged 60-75 years with COVID-19, enrolled during active disease. V gene TRBV9 combines with J gene TRBJ1-4; D ambiguous. The CDR3 loop reads CASSGERSLNEKLFF. CDR3 nucleotides: TGTGCCAGCAGCGGGGAGAGGAGTCTCAATGAAAAACTGTTTTTT.